This note documents a single TCR beta chain sequence. The entry originates in a study of cytomegalovirus exposure and HLA in healthy donors. With 60 Vbeta and 13 Jbeta primers, the PCR was carried out. Profiling relied on immunoSEQ multiplex PCR, and the TCRdb table lists in-frame clones only, not all of them. The table includes about 140,000 clones, roughly 74% detected once. Germline-derived CDR1 and CDR2 are SGDLS and YYNGEE. This CDR3 has 16 residues. After removal of 4 bases from V and 2 bases from J, the junction contained 9 bases not matched to a gene. This chain joins TRBV9 and TRBJ1-2; 9 positions agree with TRBD1. The receptor comes from a man aged 40-50 years in good health and CMV-seronegative. Sequenced sample: PBMCs. CDR3 nucleotides: TGTGCCAGCAGCCCGGGACAGGGCACTTTAAACTATGGCTACACCTTC. Translated, it gives CASSPGQGTLNYGYTF.